The T cell receptor beta chain described here comes from a study of regulatory T cells in long-lasting Graves disease. Study results and limitations: It was in persistent disease that TRBV28, TRBJ1-2 and TRBJ2-5 were favored.

HTBI primers from iRepertoire and Arm-PCR of CDR3 regions yielded the TCR beta libraries. TCRdb redid the calling of the multiplex PCR reads with MiXCR, one entry per CDR3 protein. The sample includes 500,000 or so distinct CDR3 sequences, 14% of them seen just once. Sample time point: newly diagnosed GD, antithyroid drugs for less than 3 months. PBMC-extracted RNA yielded the TCR library. The ends were cut back, 11 bases at V and 5 bases at J, with 27 bases in the middle. CDR1 is SEHNR and CDR2 is FQNEAQ in the germline V gene (reference sequence). The CDR3 consists of 16 residues. About this clonotype itself: Its specificity is unknown.

This same sample was also part of a study on T cells in Graves' hyperthyroidism and ophthalmopathy. That investigation notes: Uncontrolled infection, other autoimmune disease, pregnancy or lactation led to exclusion.

V usage is TRBV7-9 and J usage is TRBJ2-5; possibly TRBD1 for D (6 bases). Sequencing was performed on peripheral blood mononuclear cells (PBMCs), taken at new diagnosis, from a patient treated with antithyroid drugs. The source of this sequence is a woman between 45 and 60 years old with Graves disease. The CDR3 region is CAGTLSGATWKETQYF. CDR3 bases: TGTGCCGGCACCCTTTCAGGGGCGACGTGGAAGGAGACCCAGTACTTC.